This TCR beta chain emerged from a study of early T cells in non-severe SARS-CoV-2 infection. Study background: The chains were unpaired, and the sequenced material was bulk RNA from unsorted whole blood. Study-level results: Matching with VDJdb favored anti-spike CD8 responses (missing private and CD4 specificities).

Losses at the gene ends were 1 base for V and 4 bases for J; bases not matched to a gene: 4. Germline V gene lookup returns CDR1 LNHDA and CDR2 SQIVND (reference sequence). The CDR3 totals 15 residues. As for this clonotype: No antigen is known for it.

The library protocol tagged individual cDNA molecules with unique molecular identifiers. One entry per CDR3 protein, called by TCRdb with MiXCR from the 5' RACE reads. The sample consists of roughly 55,000 distinct CDR3 sequences, 6% to 7% of them appearing once. The sample taken for sequencing was whole blood. This receptor was taken from an adult who was a healthcare worker with PCR-confirmed SARS-CoV-2 infection or an uninfected control (not recorded which). The chain joins TRBV19 to TRBJ2-7; 10 bases are shared with TRBD1. The CDR3 DNA follows: TGTGCCAGTAGTATAGTCGGGACAGGGGATTACGAGCAGTACTTC. This gives the protein CASSIVGTGDYEQYF.